A single sample gave rise to the 14 T cell receptor beta chains below, sequenced in a study of T cells after yellow fever vaccination. TCRdb processed the 5' RACE reads anew with MiXCR; each CDR3 protein has one entry. The sample includes approximately 300,000 distinct CDR3 sequences, 8.5% to 9% of them seen just once. Source: PBMCs, taken on the day of the first yellow fever vaccination. The receptors were sampled from a man aged 18 to 35 who received the YFV17D yellow fever vaccine.

The rearrangement uses TRBV20-1 and TRBJ1-1; 7 bases match TRBD1. The germline V gene has CDR1 DFQATT and CDR2 SNEGSKA (reference sequence). The V segment lost 0 bases and the J segment 5 bases; nucleotides outside the gene matches: 12. The length of the CDR3 is 16 residues. The CDR3 DNA sequence: TGCAGTGCTAGAGATCAGAGATTAAGGGGGCGGACTGAAGCTTTCTTT. Protein product: CSARDQRLRGRTEAFF.

V is TRBV7-2 and J is TRBJ1-5; possible D gene TRBD1, 5 bases. Germline CDR1 and CDR2: SGHTA and FQGNSA. Between the trimmed V and J ends, which lost 1 base and 7 bases, there was a span of 11 bases. The CDR3 is made up of 14 amino acids. The CDR3: CASSLDSGDQPQHF. The DNA of the CDR3 is TGTGCCAGCAGCTTAGATAGCGGGGACCAGCCCCAGCATTTT.

J is TRBJ1-1 and V is TRBV12-3 or TRBV12-4; D may be TRBD1 (6 bases). The CDR3 is made up of 13 amino acids. V lost 5 bases to trimming and J lost 1 base, with 8 bases between them. CDR3 nucleotide sequence: TGTGCCAGCAGTCGACAGGCGAACACTGAAGCTTTCTTT. Translating gives CASSRQANTEAFF.

This clonotype was seen a handful of times. The CDR3 DNA reads as TGTGCCAGCATCCGGAGCAGGGGAGCCGGGGAGCTGTTTTTT. It codes for CASIRSRGAGELFF. This chain links TRBV12-3 or TRBV12-4 with TRBJ2-2; D perhaps matches TRBD1 (6 bases). With 7 bases removed from V and 6 bases from J, the gap between germline ends came to 15 bases. CDR3 length equals 14 residues.

Ten or more counts support this clonotype. This chain joins TRBV4-2 and TRBJ2-1; 7 bases align to TRBD2. The V gene end was trimmed by 0 bases and the J gene end by 4 bases; junction bases not matched to a gene: 9. The CDR3 contains 17 residues. The germline gives CDR1 LGHNA, CDR2 YNFKEQ. The CDR3 region is CASSQEKSGGPYNEQFF. CDR3 coding DNA: TGTGCCAGCAGCCAAGAGAAGTCGGGGGGTCCGTACAATGAGCAGTTCTTC.

This clonotype was seen many times. The chain carries TRBV7-9 and TRBJ1-1; no definite D call. V lost 5 bases to trimming and J lost 0 bases, with 7 bases between them. The germline V gene has CDR1 SEHNR and CDR2 FQNEAQ (reference sequence). This CDR3 is 13 amino acids long. The CDR3 coding sequence is TGTGCCAGCAGCGGCACTTTGAACACTGAAGCTTTCTTT. Amino acid sequence: CASSGTLNTEAFF.

This clonotype was seen a handful of times. The CDR3 here is CSADRRYEQYV. The CDR3 DNA sequence: TGCAGTGCCGACAGAAGGTACGAGCAGTACGTC. J is TRBJ2-7 and V is TRBV20-1; a possible D gene is TRBD1 (5 bases). Germline lookup yields CDR1 DFQATT and CDR2 SNEGSKA (reference sequence). The V end lost 6 bases, the J end lost 4 bases, and 10 bases lay between the germline ends. The CDR3 is 11 residues long.

The chain has TRBV2 and TRBJ1-1; D is unresolved. CDR3 length: 12 amino acids. CDR1 and CDR2 (germline): SNHLY, FYNNEI. The V end was cut by 5 bases, the J end by 5 bases, with 9 bases between. The CDR3, as DNA: TGTGCCAGCAGTTACGGACGGACTGAAGCTTTCTTT. Protein sequence: CASSYGRTEAFF.

This clonotype was found a few times. The rearrangement links TRBV7-2 to TRBJ1-6; TRBD1 agrees at 7 bases. This CDR3 spans 14 amino acids. Trimming took 5 bases from V and 7 from J; bases not matched to a gene: 5. Per the germline V gene, CDR1 is SGHTA and CDR2 is FQGNSA. For the CDR3, the DNA is TGTGCCAGCAGCGACTGGGACAGCAATTCACCCCTCCACTTT. This gives the protein CASSDWDSNSPLHF.

In its sample, this clonotype was seen a few times. The rearrangement uses TRBV5-1 and TRBJ2-5; TRBD1 might be the D (5 bases). V was clipped by 0 bases and J by 2 bases, with 8 bases between them. The CDR3 covers 14 residues. Germline CDR1 reads SGHRS; CDR2 reads YFSETQ. The CDR3 loop is CASSLDAGQETQYF. CDR3 in DNA: TGCGCCAGCAGCTTGGATGCAGGGCAAGAGACCCAGTACTTC.

In regard to this clonotype: One base away lies a much larger clone, so this may be a sequencing read error. The chain uses TRBV2 and TRBJ2-2, with D possibly TRBD2 on 5 matching bases. Per the germline V gene, CDR1 is SNHLY and CDR2 is FYNNEI. The CDR3 runs to 11 residues. CDR3 coding DNA: TGTGCCAGCCGGTTCTCCGGGAAGCTGTTTTTT. This translates into CASRFSGKLFF.

This clonotype has at least ten counts. The genes are TRBV7-9 and TRBJ1-2; D unresolved. The germline gives CDR1 SEHNR, CDR2 FQNEAQ (reference sequence). This CDR3 spans 14 amino acids. V was trimmed by 5 bases and J by 4 bases, leaving 14 bases between them. Here the CDR3 reads CASSRTPTVYGYTF. In DNA, the CDR3 is TGTGCCAGCAGCCGCACCCCGACTGTCTATGGCTACACCTTC.

The chain has TRBV14 and TRBJ1-5; the D is unclear. Trimming removed 3 bases at V and 0 bases at J, with 24 bases between. CDR3 size: 20 residues. Germline values: CDR1 SGHDN, CDR2 FVKESK. The CDR3, as DNA: TGTGCCAGCAGCCAGCATCTGATGGCAGCTTTTCCTCTTAGCAATCAGCCCCAGCATTTT. Translated, it gives CASSQHLMAAFPLSNQPQHF.

This clonotype was observed at least ten times. The chain combines TRBV15 with TRBJ1-1; tentative D call: TRBD1 (5 bases). Germline V gene lookup returns CDR1 LNHNV and CDR2 YYDKDF (reference sequence). The V gene lost 0 bases and the J gene lost 1 base, with 21 bases spanning the gap. The CDR3 is 19 residues long. The chain's CDR3 is CATSRDLYRREEKNTEAFF. CDR3 bases: TGTGCCACCAGCAGAGATCTCTACAGGCGGGAGGAGAAGAACACTGAAGCTTTCTTT.